This T cell receptor (beta chain) comes out of a study of shared clonotypes between healthy human individuals. Study as a whole: Three men and a couple of women, aged 18 to 49, were donors. The study used three CD4 naive, three CD4 memory, two CD8 naive and one CD8 memory plate per donor.

The protocol was immunoSEQ multiplex PCR, while the TCRdb copy is restricted to in-frame clones and leaves out a portion. The data contain about 680,000 clones, about 74% of them singletons. Study results and caveats: Estimated clonotype richness was generally higher in naive than memory subsets.

The J segment lost 1 base and the V segment lost 6 bases, leaving 11 bases of the junction unmatched. This CDR3 comprises 17 residues. Germline CDR1 and CDR2: SNHLY and FYNNEI. A few counts support this clone. The antigen is undetermined. The origin of this receptor is a woman aged 25 to 39 in good health. The source material was memory CD4+ T cells sorted from blood. This sample's subset: CD45RA-negative fraction. The V and J genes are TRBV2 and TRBJ2-3, with 9 positions matching TRBD2. CDR3 bases: TGTGCCAGCAGGAGGGGCGCTTCTAGCGGGGGCACAGATACGCAGTATTTT. Its protein is CASRRGASSGGTDTQYF.